These 18 T cell receptor beta chains were sequenced from one sample in a study of CD8+ T cells in alopecia areata. Specified treatment: oral pan-JAK inhibitor, 5-10 mg twice daily. cDNA serving as the sequencing template came from extracted, reverse transcribed RNA. Measured with immunoSEQ multiplex PCR; TCRdb has only the in-frame clones, and not every one. This sample carries about 190,000 clones, about 65% of them seen once, and the ten largest clones take 1.3%. The material sequenced was CD4+ T cells sorted from blood, taken around week 50, from a patient treated with tofacitinib. All receptors derive from a human donor with alopecia areata.

Remarks on this clone: At the DNA level, this CDR3 is encoded by other sequences in the same sample as well. The gene calls are TRBV14 and TRBJ2-5; D remains ambiguous. Trimming removed 3 bases from V and 5 bases from J, with 4 bases in between. This CDR3 region has 11 residues. Per germline, CDR1 SGHDN and CDR2 FVKESK. CDR3 in amino acids: CASSHGETQYF. As DNA, the CDR3 is TGTGCCAGCAGCCACGGGGAGACCCAGTACTTC.

V gene TRBV29-1 combines with J gene TRBJ2-7; the D gene is possibly TRBD1 (6 bases). V gave up 6 bases and J gave up 0 bases, with 18 bases separating them. The germline gives CDR1 SQVTM, CDR2 ANQGSEA. The CDR3 length is 15 residues. In DNA, the CDR3 is TGCAGCGTCATACCAGAGGGACAAATCTCCTACGAGCAGTACTTC. It is translated as CSVIPEGQISYEQYF.

The V call is TRBV6-5, the J call TRBJ2-7; D remains ambiguous. Germline-derived CDR1 and CDR2 are MNHEY and SVGAGI. The CDR3 runs 11 residues. V was shortened by 6 bases and J by 3 bases, with 6 bases between the two germline ends. This chain's CDR3 is CASSIDYEQYF. The CDR3 DNA follows: TGTGCCAGCAGCATCGACTACGAGCAGTACTTC.

The chain recombines TRBV29-1 with TRBJ2-2, with D possibly matching TRBD2 (7 bases). From germline, CDR1 is SQVTM and CDR2 ANQGSEA. The CDR3 runs 14 residues. V was shortened by 2 bases and J by 3 bases, with 10 bases between the two germline ends. This chain's CDR3 is CSVEPGGHTGELFF. CDR3 DNA sequence: TGCAGCGTTGAACCGGGGGGCCACACCGGGGAGCTGTTTTTT.

This sequence joins TRBV30 and TRBJ2-1, with TRBD1 as a possible D gene (6 bases). The CDR3 extends over 14 amino acids. Looked up from germline, CDR1 is GTSNPN and CDR2 is SVGIG (reference sequence). V was clipped by 1 base and J by 3 bases, with 10 bases between them. Written as DNA, the CDR3 is TGTGCCTGGAGTGCGAACAGGGTCTACAATGAGCAGTTCTTC. Translating gives CAWSANRVYNEQFF.

The chain is built from TRBV30 and TRBJ1-2; no definite D call. V lost 4 bases to trimming and J lost 4 bases, with 10 bases between them. The germline V gene has CDR1 GTSNPN and CDR2 SVGIG (reference sequence). The CDR3 extends over 12 amino acids. DNA for the CDR3: TGTGCCTGGAACTTAGGGCTCTATGGCTACACCTTC. Amino acids: CAWNLGLYGYTF.

A few counts support this clone. The rearrangement links TRBV7-9 to TRBJ2-7, with D perhaps assigned TRBD1 or TRBD2 (5 bases each). CDR3 length: 13 residues. In germline, CDR1 is SEHNR, CDR2 FQNEAQ (reference sequence). The V gene lost 3 bases and the J gene lost 3 bases, with 9 bases spanning the gap. The CDR3 DNA reads TGTGCCAGCAGCTTGGGGGTCATCTACGAGCAGTACTTC. It translates to CASSLGVIYEQYF.

This clone was seen just once. This rearrangement joins TRBV30 to TRBJ2-4; possible D gene TRBD2, 5 bases. The CDR3 is 12 amino acids. The V gene lost 2 bases and the J gene lost 8 bases, with 10 bases spanning the gap. The germline CDR1 and CDR2 sequences are GTSNPN and SVGIG (reference sequence). This chain's CDR3 is CAWSRGSDIQYF. CDR3 in DNA: TGTGCCTGGAGTCGAGGGTCAGACATTCAGTACTTC.

The rearrangement uses TRBV4-3 and TRBJ2-1; TRBD2 might be the D (5 bases). Germline loops: CDR1 LGHNA, CDR2 YSLEER. V gave up 0 bases and J gave up 8 bases, with 14 bases separating them. The CDR3 has 15 residues. The CDR3 nucleotides read TGCGCCAGCAGCCAAGATCAGAGCCGCGGGTATGAGCAGTTCTTC. Protein: CASSQDQSRGYEQFF.

This clone has more than one count but fewer than ten. This chain uses TRBV19 with TRBJ1-5, with D tentatively TRBD1 (5 bases). The V end lost 7 bases, the J end lost 2 bases, and 12 bases lay between the germline ends. Germline CDR1 LNHDA, CDR2 SQIVND (reference sequence). The CDR3 has 14 amino acids. The CDR3 protein is CASTRDLGNQPQHF. Here the CDR3 DNA reads TGTGCCAGTACCCGGGACCTGGGCAATCAGCCCCAGCATTTT.

The J gene is TRBJ2-7, the V gene TRBV6-6, with no clear D. This CDR3 spans 10 amino acids. CDR1 and CDR2 (germline): MNHNY, SVGAGI (reference sequence). Trimming pared 5 bases from V and 3 bases from J, leaving 2 bases between. The CDR3 region is CASSDYEQYF. As DNA, the CDR3 is TGTGCCAGCAGTGACTACGAGCAGTACTTC.

The table lists this clone with a few counts. The rearrangement uses TRBV29-1 and TRBJ2-2; no clear D gene. Germline lookup yields CDR1 SQVTM and CDR2 ANQGSEA. The CDR3 totals 11 residues. V lost 4 bases to trimming and J lost 0 bases, with 0 bases between them. The CDR3 bases are TGCAGCGTTGCGAACACCGGGGAGCTGTTTTTT. Translated, it gives CSVANTGELFF.

The chain links TRBV7-9 to TRBJ2-1, with 9 bases lining up with TRBD2. The CDR3 has 13 residues. CDR1 and CDR2 (germline): SEHNR, FQNEAQ (reference sequence). Trimming took 9 bases from V and 6 from J; bases not matched to a gene: 6. The DNA for the CDR3 is TGTGCCAGAGCGGGACTAGCTACCAATGAGCAGTTCTTC. It specifies CARAGLATNEQFF. Combining the CDR3 with reference TRBV7-9 and TRBJ2-1 gives the whole variable domain DTGVSQNPRHKITKRGQNVTFRCDPISEHNRLYWYRQTLGQGPEFLTYFQNEAQLEKSRLLSDRFSAERPKGSFSTLEIQRTEQGDSAMYLCARAGLATNEQFFGPGTRLTVL.

At least ten counts were recorded for this clone. The DNA of the CDR3 is TGTGCCAGCCTCCGGGACAGACGCTCCTACGAGCAGTACTTC. Residues: CASLRDRRSYEQYF. The chain combines TRBV5-4 with TRBJ2-7, with 7 positions matching TRBD1. Germline V gene lookup returns CDR1 SGHNT and CDR2 YYREEE (reference sequence). The V segment lost 7 bases and the J segment 0 bases; nucleotides outside the gene matches: 7. The CDR3 loop spans 14 amino acids. Full variable domain (rest looked up from reference TRBV5-4 and TRBJ2-7): ETGVTQSPTHLIKTRGQQVTLRCSSQSGHNTVSWYQQALGQGPQFIFQYYREEENGRGNFPPRFSGLQFPNYSSELNVNALELDDSALYLCASLRDRRSYEQYFGPGTRLTVT.

The chain combines TRBV6-1 with TRBJ2-5; 10 nucleotides align to TRBD2. The CDR3 covers 15 residues. The germline CDR1 and CDR2 sequences are MNHNS and SASEGT. With 6 bases clipped from V and 2 bases from J, the junction kept 6 bases outside the gene matches. CDR3 coding DNA: TGTGCCAGCAGCCCCGGACTAGCGGCACAAGAGACCCAGTACTTC. This gives the protein CASSPGLAAQETQYF.

The rearrangement links TRBV9 to TRBJ1-6; TRBD1 matches 7 bases. Per the germline V gene, CDR1 is SGDLS and CDR2 is YYNGEE. Trimming cost V 3 bases and J 8 bases; bases outside gene matches: 5. The CDR3 covers 14 residues. The CDR3 spells CASSAQGEDSPLHF. For the CDR3, the DNA is TGTGCCAGCAGCGCCCAGGGGGAGGATTCACCCCTCCACTTT.

The V and J genes are TRBV7-9 and TRBJ1-5, with a weak D call TRBD1 (6 bases). Deletions cut 9 bases from V and 4 bases from J, with 13 bases between. Germline-derived CDR1 and CDR2 are SEHNR and FQNEAQ (reference sequence). The CDR3 runs 13 residues. CDR3: CASSPGQNQPQHF. In DNA form, the CDR3 reads TGTGCCAGTAGTCCGGGACAAAATCAGCCCCAGCATTTT.

There are a few counts of this clone. The chain links TRBV9 to TRBJ1-6, with 7 bases that match TRBD1. Trimming took 7 bases from V and 1 from J; bases not matched to a gene: 2. The CDR3 length is 14 residues. Germline V gene lookup returns CDR1 SGDLS and CDR2 YYNGEE. The CDR3, as DNA: TGTGCCAGCGGGGGACAGTCCTATAATTCACCCCTCCACTTT. This translates into CASGGQSYNSPLHF.